This TCR beta chain was profiled in a study of blood T cell repertoires in COVID-19. Study as a whole: Whether acute or convalescent, the COVID-19 samples came from the United States, Italy and Spain.

Enrolled during active infection, Seattle patients were then followed longitudinally. The data were produced by immunoSEQ multiplex PCR, yet TCRdb's version contains in-frame clones alone and is incomplete. The table includes 100,000 to 150,000 clones, around 89% detected once. This CDR3 spans 13 amino acids. With 3 bases clipped from V and 6 bases from J, the junction kept 4 bases outside the gene matches. The germline gives CDR1 DFQATT, CDR2 SNEGSKA (reference sequence). The sample comprised peripheral blood. The chain is built from TRBV20-1 and TRBJ2-3, with 9 bases aligning to TRBD2. This clonotype was obtained from a man in his fifties or sixties with COVID-19, enrolled during active disease. The CDR3 region has the DNA TGCAGTGCTAGTGGCGGGGGGGCGGATACGCAGTATTTT. Its translation is CSASGGGADTQYF.